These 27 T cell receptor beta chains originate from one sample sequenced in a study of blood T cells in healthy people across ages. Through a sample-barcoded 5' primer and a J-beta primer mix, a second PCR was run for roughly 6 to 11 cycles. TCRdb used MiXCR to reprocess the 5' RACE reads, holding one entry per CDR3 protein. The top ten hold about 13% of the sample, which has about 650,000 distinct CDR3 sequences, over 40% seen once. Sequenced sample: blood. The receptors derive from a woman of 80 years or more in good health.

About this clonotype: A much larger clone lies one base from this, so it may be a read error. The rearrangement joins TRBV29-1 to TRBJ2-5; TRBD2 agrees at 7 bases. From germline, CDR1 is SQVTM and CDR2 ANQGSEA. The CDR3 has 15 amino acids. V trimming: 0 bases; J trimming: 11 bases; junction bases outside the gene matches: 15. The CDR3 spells CSVEDQGGRLGEQYF. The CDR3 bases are TGCAGCGTTGAAGATCAAGGCGGGAGATTGGGTGAGCAGTACTTC.

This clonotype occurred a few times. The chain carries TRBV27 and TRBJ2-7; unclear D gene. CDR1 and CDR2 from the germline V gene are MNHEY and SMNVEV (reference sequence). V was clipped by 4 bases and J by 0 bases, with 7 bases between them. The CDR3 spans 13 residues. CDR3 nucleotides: TGTGCCAGCAGTTACGGCGACTCCTACGAGCAGTACTTC. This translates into CASSYGDSYEQYF.

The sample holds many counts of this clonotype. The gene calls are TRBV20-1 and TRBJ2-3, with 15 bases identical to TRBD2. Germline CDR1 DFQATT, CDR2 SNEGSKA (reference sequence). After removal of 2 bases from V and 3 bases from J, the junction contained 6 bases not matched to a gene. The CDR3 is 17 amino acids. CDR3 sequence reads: CSARSPGTSGGTDTQYF. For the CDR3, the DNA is TGCAGTGCTAGATCACCGGGGACTAGCGGGGGGACAGATACGCAGTATTTT.

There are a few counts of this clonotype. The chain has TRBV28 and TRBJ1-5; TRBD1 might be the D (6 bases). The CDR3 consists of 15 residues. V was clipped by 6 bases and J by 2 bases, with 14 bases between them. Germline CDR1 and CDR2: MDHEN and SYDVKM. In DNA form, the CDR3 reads TGTGCCAGCAGGAAACAGGGAGGGGGCAATCAGCCCCAGCATTTT. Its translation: CASRKQGGGNQPQHF.

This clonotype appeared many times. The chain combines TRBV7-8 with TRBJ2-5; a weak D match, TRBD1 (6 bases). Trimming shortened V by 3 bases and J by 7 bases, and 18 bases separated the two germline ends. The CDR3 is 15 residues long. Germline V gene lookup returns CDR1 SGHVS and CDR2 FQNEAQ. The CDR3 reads CASSFPSGASGTQYF. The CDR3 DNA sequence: TGTGCCAGCAGCTTTCCATCAGGGGCCTCGGGGACCCAGTACTTC.

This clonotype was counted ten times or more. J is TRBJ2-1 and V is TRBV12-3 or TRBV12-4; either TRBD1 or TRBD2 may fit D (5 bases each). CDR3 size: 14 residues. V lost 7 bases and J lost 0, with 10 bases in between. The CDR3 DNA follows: TGTGCCAGCACATCAGGGAGCTCCTACAATGAGCAGTTCTTC. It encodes CASTSGSSYNEQFF.

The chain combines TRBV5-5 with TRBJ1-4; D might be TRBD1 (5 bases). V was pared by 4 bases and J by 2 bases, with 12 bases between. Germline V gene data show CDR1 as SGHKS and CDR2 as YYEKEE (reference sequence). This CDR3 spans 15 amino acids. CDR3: CASSLRTLTNEKLFF. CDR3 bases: TGTGCCAGCAGCCTGAGGACATTGACTAATGAAAAACTGTTTTTT.

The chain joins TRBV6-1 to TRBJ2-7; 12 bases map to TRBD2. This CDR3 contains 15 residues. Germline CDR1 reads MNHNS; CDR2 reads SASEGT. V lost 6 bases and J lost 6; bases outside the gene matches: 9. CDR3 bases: TGTGCCAGCAGGCTGTCACTAGCGGGGGGCGGCGAGCAGTACTTC. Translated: CASRLSLAGGGEQYF.

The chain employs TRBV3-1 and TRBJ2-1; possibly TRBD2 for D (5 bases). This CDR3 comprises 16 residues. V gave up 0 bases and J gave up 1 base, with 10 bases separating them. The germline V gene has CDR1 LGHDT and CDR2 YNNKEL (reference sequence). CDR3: CASSQDGGLSYNEQFF. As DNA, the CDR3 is TGTGCCAGCAGCCAAGACGGTGGACTTTCCTACAATGAGCAGTTCTTC.

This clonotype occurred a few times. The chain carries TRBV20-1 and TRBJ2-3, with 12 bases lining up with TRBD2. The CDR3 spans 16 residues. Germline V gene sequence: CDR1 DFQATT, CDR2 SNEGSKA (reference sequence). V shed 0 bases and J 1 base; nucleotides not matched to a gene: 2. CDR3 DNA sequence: TGCAGTGCTAGAGAGACTAGCGGGGGCCGCACAGATACGCAGTATTTT. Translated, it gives CSARETSGGRTDTQYF.

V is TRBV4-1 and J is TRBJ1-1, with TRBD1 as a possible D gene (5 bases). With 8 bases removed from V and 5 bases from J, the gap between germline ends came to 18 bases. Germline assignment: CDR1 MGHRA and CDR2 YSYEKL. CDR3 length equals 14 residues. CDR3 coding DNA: TGCGCCAGCGGAAATGAGGGGCTGGTTACTGAAGCTTTCTTT. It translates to CASGNEGLVTEAFF.

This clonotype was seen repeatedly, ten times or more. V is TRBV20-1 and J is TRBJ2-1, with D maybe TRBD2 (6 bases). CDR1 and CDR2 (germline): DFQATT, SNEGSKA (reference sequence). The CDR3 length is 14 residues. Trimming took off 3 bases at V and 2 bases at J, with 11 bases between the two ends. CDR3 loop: CSASQAGPYNEQFF. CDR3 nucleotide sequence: TGCAGTGCTAGTCAAGCGGGCCCCTACAATGAGCAGTTCTTC.

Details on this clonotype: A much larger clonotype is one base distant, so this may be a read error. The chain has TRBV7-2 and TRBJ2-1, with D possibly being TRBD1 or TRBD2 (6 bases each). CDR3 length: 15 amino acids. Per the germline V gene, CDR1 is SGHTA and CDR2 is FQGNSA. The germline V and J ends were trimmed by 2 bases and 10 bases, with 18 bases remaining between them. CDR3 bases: TGTGCCAGCAGCTTAATGGGGGGCCCCCTGGGAGAGCAGTTCTTC. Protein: CASSLMGGPLGEQFF.

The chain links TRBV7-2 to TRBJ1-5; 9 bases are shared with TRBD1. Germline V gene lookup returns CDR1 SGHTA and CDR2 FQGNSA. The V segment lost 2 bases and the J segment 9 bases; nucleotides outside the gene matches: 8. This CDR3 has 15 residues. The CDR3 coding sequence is TGTGCCAGCAGCTTATGGGACAGGGTCGACCGGCCCCAGCATTTT. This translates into CASSLWDRVDRPQHF.

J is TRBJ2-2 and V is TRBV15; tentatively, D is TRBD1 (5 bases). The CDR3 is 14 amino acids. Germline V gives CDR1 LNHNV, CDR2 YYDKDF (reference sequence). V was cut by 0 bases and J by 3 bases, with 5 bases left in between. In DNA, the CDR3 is TGTGCCACCAGCAGAGACAGGGACACCGGGGAGCTGTTTTTT. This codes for CATSRDRDTGELFF.

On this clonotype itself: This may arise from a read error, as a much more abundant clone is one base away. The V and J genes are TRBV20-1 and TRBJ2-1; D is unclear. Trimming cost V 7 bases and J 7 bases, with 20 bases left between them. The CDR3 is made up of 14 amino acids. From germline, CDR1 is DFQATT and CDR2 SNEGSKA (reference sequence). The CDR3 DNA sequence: TGCAGTGTTGGGAAGCCCGGGCAAAGGAATGAGCAGTTCTTC. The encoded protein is CSVGKPGQRNEQFF.

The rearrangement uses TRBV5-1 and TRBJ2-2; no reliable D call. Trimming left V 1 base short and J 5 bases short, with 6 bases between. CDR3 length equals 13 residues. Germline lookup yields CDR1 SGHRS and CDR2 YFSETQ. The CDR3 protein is CASSLFPTGELFF. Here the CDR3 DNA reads TGCGCCAGCAGCTTGTTCCCGACCGGGGAGCTGTTTTTT.

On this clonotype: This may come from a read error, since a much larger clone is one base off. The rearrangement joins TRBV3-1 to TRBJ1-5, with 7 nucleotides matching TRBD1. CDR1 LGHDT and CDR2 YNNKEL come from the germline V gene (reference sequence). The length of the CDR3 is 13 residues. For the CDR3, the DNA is TGTGCCGGCAGCCAGGGGGGTTTTCAGCCCCAGCATTTT. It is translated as CAGSQGGFQPQHF. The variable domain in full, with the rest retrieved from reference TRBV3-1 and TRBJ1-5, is DTAVSQTPKYLVTQMGNDKSIKCEQNLGHDTMYWYKQDSKKFLKIMFSYNNKELIINETVPNRFSPKSPDKAHLNLHINSLELGDSAVYFCAGSQGGFQPQHFGDGTRLSIL.

CDR3 sequence reads: CAIQRQGTSYGYTF. CDR3 DNA sequence: TGTGCCATCCAGAGACAGGGTACGAGCTATGGCTACACCTTC. This chain uses TRBV10-3 with TRBJ1-2; 7 bases map to TRBD1. Germline V CDR1 and CDR2: ENHRY, SYGVKD. The V segment lost 8 bases and the J segment 4 bases; nucleotides outside the gene matches: 10. There are 14 residues in the CDR3.

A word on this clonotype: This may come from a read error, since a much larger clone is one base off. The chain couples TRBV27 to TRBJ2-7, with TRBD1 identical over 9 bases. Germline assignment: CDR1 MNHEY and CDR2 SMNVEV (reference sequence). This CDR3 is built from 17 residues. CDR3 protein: CASSLPPGTGRTYGQYF. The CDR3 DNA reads TGTGCCAGCAGTTTACCGCCGGGGACAGGGAGAACGTACGGGCAGTACTTC.

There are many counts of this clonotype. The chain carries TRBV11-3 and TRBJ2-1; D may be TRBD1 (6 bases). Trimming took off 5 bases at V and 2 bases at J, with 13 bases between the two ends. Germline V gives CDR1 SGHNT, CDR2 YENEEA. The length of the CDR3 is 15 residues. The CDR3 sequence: CASSITGWAYNEQFF. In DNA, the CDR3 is TGTGCCAGCAGCATTACAGGGTGGGCCTACAATGAGCAGTTCTTC.

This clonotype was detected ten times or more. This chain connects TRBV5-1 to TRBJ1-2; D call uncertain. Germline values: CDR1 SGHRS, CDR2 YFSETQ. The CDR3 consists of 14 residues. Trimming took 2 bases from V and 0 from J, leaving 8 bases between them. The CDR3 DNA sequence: TGCGCCAGCAGCTTCACCTTAGCTAACTATGGCTACACCTTC. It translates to CASSFTLANYGYTF.

CDR3 DNA: TGTGCCAGCAGAAGGGGCAGCGACGCCACCGGGGAGCTGTTTTTT. As protein: CASRRGSDATGELFF. This rearrangement joins TRBV6-2 or TRBV6-3 to TRBJ2-2; D possibly corresponds to TRBD1 (5 bases). CDR1 MNHEY and CDR2 SVGEGT come from the germline V gene. CDR3 length: 15 amino acids. Trimming removed 6 bases at V and 4 bases at J, with 15 bases between.

The CDR3 nucleotides read TGTGCCAGCAGCCGGGCCCTCCAAGAGACCCAGTACTTC. Translating it yields CASSRALQETQYF. V usage is TRBV12-3 or TRBV12-4 and J usage is TRBJ2-5; no reliable D call. V lost 6 bases and J 1 base, leaving 9 bases between the germline ends. This CDR3 comprises 13 residues.

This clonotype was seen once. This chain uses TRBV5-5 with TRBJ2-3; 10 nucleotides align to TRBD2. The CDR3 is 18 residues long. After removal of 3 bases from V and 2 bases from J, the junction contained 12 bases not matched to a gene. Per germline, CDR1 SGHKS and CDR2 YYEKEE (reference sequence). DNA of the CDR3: TGTGCCAGCAGCTGGGAGCCGAGGACTAGCGGATTCACAGATACGCAGTATTTT. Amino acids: CASSWEPRTSGFTDTQYF.

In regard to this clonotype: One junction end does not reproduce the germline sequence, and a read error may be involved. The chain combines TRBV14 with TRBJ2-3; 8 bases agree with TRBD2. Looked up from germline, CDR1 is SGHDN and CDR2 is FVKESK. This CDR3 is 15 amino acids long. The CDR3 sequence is CASSYGGAFSNTRYF. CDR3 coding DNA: TGTGCCAGCAGCTACGGGGGGGCCTTTTCAAATACGCGGTATTTT.

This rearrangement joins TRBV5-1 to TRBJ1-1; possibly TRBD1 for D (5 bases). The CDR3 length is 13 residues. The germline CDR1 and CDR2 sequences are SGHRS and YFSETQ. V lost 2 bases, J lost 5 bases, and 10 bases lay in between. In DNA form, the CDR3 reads TGCGCCAGCAGCTTAGGGACCACGACTGAAGCTTTCTTT. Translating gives CASSLGTTTEAFF.